Each of the 15 T cell receptor beta chains below was sequenced from the same sample in a study of PD-1 blockade in classical Hodgkin lymphoma. Exposure to brentuximab vedotin varied, and each patient had relapsed following autologous stem cell transplantation. Here immunoSEQ multiplex PCR was the method, and the copy in TCRdb shows in-frame clones only, minus some. The sample yields about 98,000 clones, 92% seen once. The specimen was peripheral blood mononuclear cells (PBMCs), collected at baseline. These receptors were obtained from a human donor with classical Hodgkin lymphoma.

This clone was counted a single time. The chain recombines TRBV7-9 with TRBJ2-1; D gene unclear. CDR3 length: 16 residues. V lost 1 base to trimming and J lost 0 bases, with 10 bases between them. Germline V gene lookup returns CDR1 SEHNR and CDR2 FQNEAQ (reference sequence). The chain's CDR3 is CASSLVGKSSYNEQFF. Here the CDR3 DNA reads TGTGCCAGCAGCTTAGTGGGCAAGAGCTCCTACAATGAGCAGTTCTTC.

This rearrangement joins TRBV6-1 to TRBJ2-5; D remains unclear. This CDR3 is 13 amino acids long. Trimming took off 2 bases at V and 5 bases at J, with 9 bases between the two ends. Germline assignment: CDR1 MNHNS and CDR2 SASEGT. The CDR3 DNA reads as TGTGCCAGCAGTGAAATAGTGGGGGAGACCCAGTACTTC. Translating gives CASSEIVGETQYF.

The V call is TRBV27, the J call TRBJ2-1; 7 bases map to TRBD1. Looked up from germline, CDR1 is MNHEY and CDR2 is SMNVEV (reference sequence). The CDR3 sequence is 15 residues long. Losses at the gene ends were 0 bases for V and 6 bases for J; bases not matched to a gene: 5. The CDR3 DNA reads TGTGCCAGCAGTTTATCTTGGGACAGATTCAATGAGCAGTTCTTC. Its protein product is CASSLSWDRFNEQFF.

The chain carries TRBV5-6 and TRBJ2-1, with TRBD2 identical over 12 bases. The trim removed 3 bases at V and 5 bases at J, leaving 12 bases unmatched. This CDR3 has 18 amino acids. Germline loops: CDR1 SGHDT, CDR2 YYEEEE. In DNA, the CDR3 is TGTGCCAGCAGCTCGTTCATTCTAGCGGGAGGGGGGGACAATGAGCAGTTCTTC. Protein: CASSSFILAGGGDNEQFF.

The chain has TRBV28 and TRBJ1-4; the D gene is possibly TRBD1 (5 bases). The CDR3 is 15 amino acids. CDR1 MDHEN and CDR2 SYDVKM come from the germline V gene. Trimming shortened V by 6 bases and J by 3 bases, and 14 bases separated the two germline ends. CDR3 DNA: TGTGCCAGCAGCCAACTTTGGGGGGCTAATGAAAAACTGTTTTTT. Protein: CASSQLWGANEKLFF. The entire variable domain, with the rest obtained from reference TRBV28 and TRBJ1-4, is as follows: DVKVTQSSRYLVKRTGEKVFLECVQDMDHENMFWYRQDPGLGLRLIYFSYDVKMKEKGDIPEGYSVSREKKERFSLILESASTNQTSMYLCASSQLWGANEKLFFGSGTQLSVL.

V is TRBV29-1 and J is TRBJ2-1, with 11 bases matching TRBD2. There are 13 residues in the CDR3. CDR1 and CDR2 from the germline V gene are SQVTM and ANQGSEA. V lost 8 bases and J lost 7; bases outside the gene matches: 7. CDR3 amino acids: CSLAGGPMNEQFF. In nucleotides, the CDR3 is TGCAGCTTAGCGGGAGGGCCGATGAATGAGCAGTTCTTC.

The chain carries TRBV30 and TRBJ2-1; D possibly uses TRBD1 or TRBD2 (5 bases each). Germline values: CDR1 GTSNPN, CDR2 SVGIG (reference sequence). This CDR3 spans 16 amino acids. Trimming took off 1 base at V and 6 bases at J, with 19 bases between the two ends. Here the CDR3 reads CAWSARGLRVFNEQFF. The CDR3 nucleotides are TGTGCCTGGAGTGCCCGGGGCCTACGGGTATTCAATGAGCAGTTCTTC.

This sequence joins TRBV5-1 and TRBJ1-1; maybe TRBD1 (5 bases). The CDR3 extends over 15 amino acids. Germline CDR1 reads SGHRS; CDR2 reads YFSETQ. V was pared by 0 bases and J by 8 bases, with 17 bases between. CDR3 bases: TGCGCCAGCAGCTTGGTAAGCGGGACTGCCTGGGAAGCTTTCTTT. Translated: CASSLVSGTAWEAFF.

The count of this clone is one. The genes are TRBV18 and TRBJ2-7; TRBD2 matches 10 bases. This CDR3 has 20 residues. Trimming at V came to 3 bases and at J to 2 bases, leaving 19 bases not matched to a gene. The germline CDR1 and CDR2 sequences are KGHSH and LQKENI. CDR3 sequence reads: CASSPLPSGRSQLVPYEQYF. DNA of the CDR3: TGTGCCAGCTCACCCCTTCCTAGCGGGAGATCCCAGCTTGTACCCTACGAGCAGTACTTC.

There are a few counts of this clone. V gene TRBV21-1 combines with J gene TRBJ2-7; the table calls TRBD1, which could not be checked here. TRBV21-1 has pseudogene status. The CDR3 covers 13 residues. The CDR3: CASSKPRGHEQYF. CDR3 nucleotides: TGTGCCAGCAGCAAACCCAGGGGTCACGAGCAGTACTTC.

This clone was seen a single time. This sequence joins TRBV7-2 and TRBJ2-7; 8 nucleotides line up with TRBD2. Trimming took 0 bases from V and 0 from J; bases not matched to a gene: 7. Germline CDR1 and CDR2: SGHTA and FQGNSA. This CDR3 spans 17 amino acids. The CDR3 reads CASSLAPSGWSSYEQYF. CDR3 DNA sequence: TGTGCCAGCAGCTTAGCGCCTAGCGGGTGGAGCTCCTACGAGCAGTACTTC. Using reference TRBV7-2 and TRBJ2-7 for the parts outside the CDR3, the full variable domain is GAGVSQSPSNKVTEKGKDVELRCDPISGHTALYWYRQSLGQGLEFLIYFQGNSAPDKSGLPSDRFSAERTGGSVSTLTIQRTQQEDSAVYLCASSLAPSGWSSYEQYFGPGTRLTVT.

The chain employs TRBV6-5 and TRBJ2-1; D tentatively reads TRBD1 or TRBD2 (9 bases each). Germline values: CDR1 MNHEY, CDR2 SVGAGI. The V gene lost 6 bases and the J gene lost 12 bases, with 24 bases spanning the gap. This CDR3 region has 15 residues. This chain's CDR3 is CASRVPGQGLAGQFF. CDR3 in DNA: TGTGCCAGCAGAGTACCGGGACAGGGACTAGCTGGGCAGTTCTTC.

This clone has just one count. V gene TRBV27 combines with J gene TRBJ1-2; no clear D. V lost 6 bases, J lost 6 bases, and 11 bases lay in between. The CDR3 is made up of 12 amino acids. The germline V gene has CDR1 MNHEY and CDR2 SMNVEV (reference sequence). The CDR3 bases are TGTGCCAGCAGGAAAAGAAATGATGGCTACACCTTC. Amino acids: CASRKRNDGYTF.

The rearrangement links TRBV14 to TRBJ2-5, with D unclear. The V gene's germline CDR1 is SGHDN and CDR2 FVKESK. Trimming removed 2 bases at V and 4 bases at J, with 8 bases between. CDR3 size: 13 residues. CDR3 in amino acids: CASSQNTRETQYF. The CDR3, as DNA: TGTGCCAGCAGCCAAAATACTCGAGAGACCCAGTACTTC.

The chain uses TRBV20-1 and TRBJ1-4; D is unresolved. Germline V gene data show CDR1 as DFQATT and CDR2 as SNEGSKA (reference sequence). The CDR3 spans 11 residues. Trimming left V 3 bases short and J 10 bases short, with 9 bases between. The CDR3 reads CSASYLGKLFF. The CDR3 nucleotides read TGCAGTGCTAGTTATCTTGGAAAACTGTTTTTT.